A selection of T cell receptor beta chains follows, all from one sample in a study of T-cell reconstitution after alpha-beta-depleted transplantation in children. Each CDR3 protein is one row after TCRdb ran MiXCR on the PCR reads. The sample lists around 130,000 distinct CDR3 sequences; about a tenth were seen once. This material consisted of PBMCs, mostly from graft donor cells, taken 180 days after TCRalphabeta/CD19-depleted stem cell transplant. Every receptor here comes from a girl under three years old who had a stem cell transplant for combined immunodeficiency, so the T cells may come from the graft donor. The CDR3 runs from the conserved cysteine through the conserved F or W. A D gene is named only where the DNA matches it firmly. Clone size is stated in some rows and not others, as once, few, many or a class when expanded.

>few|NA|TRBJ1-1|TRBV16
CASSQLRNTEAFF
TGTGCCAGCAGCCAATTGAGGAACACTGAAGCTTTCTTT
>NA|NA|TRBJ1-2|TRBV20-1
CSARTWTALYGYTF
TGCAGTGCTAGAACCTGGACGGCCCTCTATGGCTACACCTTC
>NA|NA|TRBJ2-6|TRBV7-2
CASSITLSGANVLTF
TGTGCCAGCAGCATTACTCTCTCTGGGGCCAACGTCCTGACTTTC
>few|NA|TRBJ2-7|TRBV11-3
CASSTGLIYEQYF
TGTGCCAGCAGCACGGGACTTATCTACGAGCAGTACTTC
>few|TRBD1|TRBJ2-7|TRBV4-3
CASSQTPRGPYEQYF
TGCGCCAGCAGCCAAACCCCCAGGGGGCCCTACGAGCAGTACTTC
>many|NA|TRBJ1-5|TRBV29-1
CSVQDLDQPQHF
TGCAGCGTCCAAGACTTGGACCAGCCCCAGCATTTT
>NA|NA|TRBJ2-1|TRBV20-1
CSASLRGPPYNEQFF
TGCAGTGCTAGCCTCAGAGGGCCGCCCTACAATGAGCAGTTCTTC
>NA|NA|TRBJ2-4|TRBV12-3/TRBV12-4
CASGVKNIQYF
TGTGCCAGCGGGGTCAAAAACATTCAGTACTTC
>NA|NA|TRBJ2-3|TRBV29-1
CSVIHPADTQYF
TGCAGCGTTATCCACCCGGCAGATACGCAGTATTTT
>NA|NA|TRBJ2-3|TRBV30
CAWSQGAGADTQYF
TGTGCCTGGAGTCAGGGGGCGGGGGCAGATACGCAGTATTTT
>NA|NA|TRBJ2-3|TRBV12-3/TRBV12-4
CASSRAHTDTQYF
TGTGCCAGCAGCCGGGCTCACACAGATACGCAGTATTTT
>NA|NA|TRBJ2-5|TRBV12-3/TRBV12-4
CASTLRGTQYF
TGTGCCAGCACTCTAAGAGGGACCCAGTACTTC
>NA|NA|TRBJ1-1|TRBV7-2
CASSLVARGGNTEAFF
TGTGCCAGCAGCTTAGTAGCGCGGGGGGGGAACACTGAAGCTTTCTTT
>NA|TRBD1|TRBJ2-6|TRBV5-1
CASSLEYWTGFGANVLTF
TGCGCCAGCAGCTTGGAATATTGGACAGGGTTTGGGGCCAACGTCCTGACTTTC
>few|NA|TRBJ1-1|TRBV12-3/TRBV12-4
CASSRGPEAFF
TGTGCCAGCTCGAGAGGACCCGAAGCTTTCTTT
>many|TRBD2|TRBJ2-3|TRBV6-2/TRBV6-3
CASSTTSGRAFDTQYF
TGTGCCAGCAGTACGACTAGCGGGAGGGCCTTCGATACGCAGTATTTT
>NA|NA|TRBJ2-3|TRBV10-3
CAISGRVGHTDTQYF
TGTGCCATCAGCGGCCGGGTGGGACACACAGATACGCAGTATTTT
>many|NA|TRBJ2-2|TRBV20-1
CSAKEGGNTGELFF
TGCAGTGCTAAGGAGGGGGGGAACACCGGGGAGCTGTTTTTT
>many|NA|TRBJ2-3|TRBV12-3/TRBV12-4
CASSLSNGDTQYF
TGTGCCAGCAGTTTAAGTAACGGGGATACGCAGTATTTT
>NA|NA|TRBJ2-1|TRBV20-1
CSAQPQAYNEQFF
TGCAGTGCCCAACCTCAGGCCTACAATGAGCAGTTCTTC